The 26 T cell receptor beta chains reported below all come from one sample, sequenced in a study of sequential checkpoint blockade in melanoma. Clones were sequenced by immunoSEQ multiplex PCR, and TCRdb holds only the in-frame ones, with some missing. The sample contains roughly 5,100 clones, roughly 20% of which appear only once. The treatment here: randomized to nivolumab then ipilimumab (arm A) or the reverse (arm B). The sequencing used tumor tissue (inferred from file names), collected from a patient given nivolumab and ipilimumab in sequence. Every receptor here comes from a human donor with melanoma.

The gene calls are TRBV6-8 and TRBJ2-7, with 7 bases that match TRBD1. The germline V gene has CDR1 MNHGY and CDR2 SAAAGT. V lost 5 bases and J lost 3; bases outside the gene matches: 10. This CDR3 comprises 15 residues. CDR3: CASSPGTVEYYEQYF. The CDR3 DNA reads as TGTGCCAGCAGTCCAGGGACAGTTGAGTACTACGAGCAGTACTTC.

CDR3 protein: CASSLSGGRDEQFF. The CDR3 DNA reads TGCGCCAGCAGCTTGAGCGGGGGGAGGGATGAGCAGTTCTTC. This chain connects TRBV5-1 to TRBJ2-1; the match to TRBD2 covers 9 bases. CDR3 size: 14 residues. J lost 8 bases, V lost 1 base, and 4 bases had no gene match. The V gene's germline CDR1 is SGHRS and CDR2 YFSETQ.

V usage is TRBV18 and J usage is TRBJ2-7, with 7 bases lining up with TRBD1. CDR3 length equals 16 residues. The trim removed 0 bases at V and 4 bases at J, leaving 9 bases unmatched. CDR1 is KGHSH, CDR2 LQKENI, per germline. The chain's CDR3 is CASSPPMTGSRYEQYF. CDR3 DNA: TGTGCCAGCTCACCACCGATGACAGGGTCTCGGTACGAGCAGTACTTC.

The chain links TRBV18 to TRBJ2-6, with D unclear. CDR3 length equals 18 residues. From germline, CDR1 is KGHSH and CDR2 LQKENI. V lost 0 bases, J lost 0 bases, and 12 bases lay in between. CDR3 protein: CASSPPPRTYSGANVLTF. In nucleotides, the CDR3 is TGTGCCAGCTCACCACCACCTAGGACCTACTCTGGGGCCAACGTCCTGACTTTC.

This clone has more than one count but fewer than ten. The V gene is TRBV10-3, the J gene TRBJ1-5; no clear D gene. Looked up from germline, CDR1 is ENHRY and CDR2 is SYGVKD. Trimming left V 0 bases short and J 6 bases short, with 6 bases between. The CDR3 contains 13 residues. This chain's CDR3 is CAISESVRQPQHF. The CDR3 DNA follows: TGTGCCATCAGTGAGTCTGTCCGTCAGCCCCAGCATTTT.

The chain joins TRBV7-1 to TRBJ1-1; D remains unclear. TRBV7-1 is recorded as an ORF, its role being uncertain. The V gene lost 5 bases and the J gene lost 4 bases, with 11 bases spanning the gap. This CDR3 region has 13 residues. CDR3 region: CASSPGIGTEAFF. The CDR3 DNA reads as TGTGCCAGCAGCCCCGGGATTGGCACTGAAGCTTTCTTT.

The chain combines TRBV5-1 with TRBJ1-4; the D gene is possibly TRBD1 (5 bases). Germline-derived CDR1 and CDR2 are SGHRS and YFSETQ. V was trimmed by 7 bases and J by 1 base, leaving 11 bases between them. There are 14 residues in the CDR3. The CDR3 DNA follows: TGCGCCAGCGGGGACGGTGTAACTAATGAAAAACTGTTTTTT. Translated, it gives CASGDGVTNEKLFF.

This clone was picked up a small number of times. The V call is TRBV30, the J call TRBJ2-7; 7 positions agree with TRBD2. This CDR3 is built from 15 residues. Trimming removed 3 bases from V and 3 bases from J; junction bases left unmatched: 11. Germline loops: CDR1 GTSNPN, CDR2 SVGIG (reference sequence). In nucleotides, the CDR3 is TGTGCCTGGAGATCAGCGGGACCAGCTTACTACGAGCAGTACTTC. As protein: CAWRSAGPAYYEQYF.

The chain has TRBV9 and TRBJ2-1; no clear D. Between the trimmed V and J ends, which lost 0 bases and 3 bases, there was a span of 4 bases. CDR1 and CDR2 (germline): SGDLS, YYNGEE. This CDR3 has 13 residues. CDR3 residues: CASSVGYYNEQFF. In nucleotides, the CDR3 is TGTGCCAGCAGCGTAGGCTACTACAATGAGCAGTTCTTC.

By frequency in the sample, this clone is medium-sized. CDR3 DNA: TGTGCCTGGATCCCGGGGACGAACACCGGGGAGCTGTTTTTT. It is translated as CAWIPGTNTGELFF. The chain recombines TRBV30 with TRBJ2-2; D may be TRBD2 (5 bases). V was trimmed by 4 bases and J by 0 bases, leaving 9 bases between them. Per germline, CDR1 GTSNPN and CDR2 SVGIG (reference sequence). The CDR3 extends over 14 amino acids.

This clone has a handful of counts. J is TRBJ2-3 and V is TRBV11-3; 8 nucleotides line up with TRBD2. The ends lost 5 bases at V and 4 bases at J; junction bases unmatched: 8. Germline CDR1 is SGHNT and CDR2 is YENEEA. CDR3 size: 15 residues. The CDR3 DNA reads as TGTGCCAGCAGCCCTAAGTCCGGGGGGGCAGATACGCAGTATTTT. Translating gives CASSPKSGGADTQYF.

This clone turned up a few times. The chain has TRBV6-8 and TRBJ1-5; 8 nucleotides align to TRBD1. V lost 5 bases to trimming and J lost 11 bases; unmatched junction nucleotides: 14. The germline V gene has CDR1 MNHGY and CDR2 SAAAGT. The CDR3 consists of 15 residues. The CDR3 spells CASSRTGRDRAAQHF. The CDR3, as DNA: TGTGCCAGCAGTCGGACAGGGCGCGACAGGGCGGCCCAGCATTTT.

The chain employs TRBV14 and TRBJ2-4; no definite D call. Trimming took 2 bases from V and 2 from J, leaving 10 bases between them. In germline, CDR1 is SGHDN, CDR2 FVKESK. The CDR3 loop spans 15 amino acids. DNA for the CDR3: TGTGCCAGCAGCCAAACTGGGGTTTCCAAAAACATTCAGTACTTC. Protein: CASSQTGVSKNIQYF.

The V and J genes are TRBV30 and TRBJ2-7; TRBD2 might be the D (5 bases). Trimming left V 2 bases short and J 1 base short, with 21 bases between. This CDR3 region has 17 residues. Germline CDR1 GTSNPN, CDR2 SVGIG (reference sequence). CDR3 nucleotides: TGTGCCTGGAGTCCTATGAGGGTGAGGCCACTGTCCTACGAGCAGTACTTC. Protein: CAWSPMRVRPLSYEQYF.

This clone was detected only once. CDR3 nucleotides: TGTGCCAGTAATCCGGACAGGGGTGGCTCACCCCTCCACTTT. It yields the protein CASNPDRGGSPLHF. The chain carries TRBV19 and TRBJ1-6; 9 nucleotides agree with TRBD1. Germline lookup yields CDR1 LNHDA and CDR2 SQIVND (reference sequence). The CDR3 spans 14 residues. V was pared by 7 bases and J by 10 bases, with 8 bases of the junction left unmatched.

V usage is TRBV18 and J usage is TRBJ2-3; D is perhaps TRBD1 (5 bases). Germline CDR1 KGHSH, CDR2 LQKENI. The length of the CDR3 is 14 residues. The V gene lost 1 base and the J gene lost 4 bases, with 9 bases spanning the gap. CDR3 nucleotides: TGTGCCAGCTCACCACTACAGGCCCCAGATACGCAGTATTTT. It is translated as CASSPLQAPDTQYF.

The V gene is TRBV11-3, the J gene TRBJ2-7; no firm D call. The CDR3 totals 14 residues. Per the germline V gene, CDR1 is SGHNT and CDR2 is YENEEA. V lost 3 bases to trimming and J lost 0 bases, with 9 bases between them. In DNA, the CDR3 is TGTGCCAGCAGCTTGGTTGGAGCCTCCTACGAGCAGTACTTC. As protein: CASSLVGASYEQYF.

This chain joins TRBV11-3 and TRBJ2-7; no clear D gene. Between the trimmed V and J ends, which lost 4 bases and 7 bases, there was a span of 17 bases. Germline V gives CDR1 SGHNT, CDR2 YENEEA. This CDR3 is built from 14 residues. For the CDR3, the DNA is TGTGCCAGCAGCTCCCCCGCCCGAGACGGGGAGCAGTACTTC. Its protein product is CASSSPARDGEQYF.

The chain couples TRBV29-1 to TRBJ2-3, with D possibly being TRBD2 (5 bases). The V and J ends lost 3 bases and 4 bases respectively, with 8 bases between them. Germline CDR1 is SQVTM and CDR2 is ANQGSEA. The CDR3 contains 12 residues. The CDR3 here is CSVDGNADTQYF. In DNA, the CDR3 is TGCAGCGTTGACGGGAACGCAGATACGCAGTATTTT.

This clone was detected ten times or more. The V call is TRBV11-3, the J call TRBJ2-3; tentative D call: TRBD2 (6 bases). V was pared by 5 bases and J by 0 bases, with 9 bases between. This CDR3 is built from 14 residues. The germline V gene encodes CDR1 SGHNT and CDR2 YENEEA. CDR3 coding DNA: TGTGCCAGCAGCCCGGGACTCAGCACAGATACGCAGTATTTT. This gives the protein CASSPGLSTDTQYF.

The table lists this clone with a few counts. J is TRBJ1-2 and V is TRBV30; D is possibly TRBD1 (6 bases). This CDR3 has 12 residues. Trimming left V 4 bases short and J 6 bases short, with 12 bases between. The germline V gene has CDR1 GTSNPN and CDR2 SVGIG (reference sequence). This chain's CDR3 is CAWTRGFHGYTF. The CDR3 nucleotides are TGTGCCTGGACCAGGGGATTTCATGGCTACACCTTC.

This clone was detected ten times or more. A read error may produce the germline difference seen at one junction end. The V and J genes are TRBV6-8 and TRBJ2-1, with D possibly TRBD1 on 5 matching bases. This CDR3 comprises 15 residues. CDR1 MNHGY and CDR2 SAAAGT come from the germline V gene. The CDR3 protein is CASSDSSGSYNEQFF. In nucleotides, the CDR3 is TGTGCCAGCAGTGACTCGTCAGGGTCCTACAATGAGCAGTTCTTC.

In its sample, this clone ranks as medium-sized. The CDR3: CASSFTGNQPQHF. The CDR3 region has the DNA TGTGCCAGCAGTTTCACAGGGAATCAGCCCCAGCATTTT. This sequence joins TRBV6-8 and TRBJ1-5, with TRBD1 as a possible D gene (6 bases). Germline lookup yields CDR1 MNHGY and CDR2 SAAAGT. The ends were cut back, 4 bases at V and 4 bases at J, with 8 bases in the middle. The CDR3 loop spans 13 amino acids.

This clone is labeled as medium-sized. V gene TRBV6-8 combines with J gene TRBJ1-1, with D uncertain. Germline assignment: CDR1 MNHGY and CDR2 SAAAGT. The V gene lost 2 bases and the J gene lost 1 base, with 5 bases spanning the gap. There are 13 residues in the CDR3. CDR3 DNA: TGTGCCAGCAGTTACGGGCCGAACACTGAAGCTTTCTTT. As protein: CASSYGPNTEAFF.

This chain uses TRBV19 with TRBJ2-5; 8 nucleotides line up with TRBD1. The ends lost 6 bases at V and 0 bases at J; junction bases unmatched: 3. There are 14 residues in the CDR3. Germline CDR1 and CDR2: LNHDA and SQIVND (reference sequence). This CDR3 reads CASRAGGHQETQYF. DNA for the CDR3: TGTGCCAGTAGAGCAGGGGGCCACCAAGAGACCCAGTACTTC.

The rearrangement uses TRBV25-1 and TRBJ2-6, with 7 bases that match TRBD2. Per germline, CDR1 MGHDK and CDR2 SYGVNS. The CDR3 is made up of 15 amino acids. Trimming removed 3 bases from V and 2 bases from J; junction bases left unmatched: 1. CDR3 amino acids: CASSDRGAGANVLTF. The CDR3 DNA reads as TGTGCCAGCAGTGACCGGGGGGCTGGGGCCAACGTCCTGACTTTC. Drawing the rest from reference TRBV25-1 and TRBJ2-6, the complete variable domain is EADIYQTPRYLVIGTGKKITLECSQTMGHDKMYWYQQDPGMELHLIHYSYGVNSTEKGDLSSESTVSRIRTEHFPLTLESARPSHTSQYLCASSDRGAGANVLTFGAGSRLTVL.